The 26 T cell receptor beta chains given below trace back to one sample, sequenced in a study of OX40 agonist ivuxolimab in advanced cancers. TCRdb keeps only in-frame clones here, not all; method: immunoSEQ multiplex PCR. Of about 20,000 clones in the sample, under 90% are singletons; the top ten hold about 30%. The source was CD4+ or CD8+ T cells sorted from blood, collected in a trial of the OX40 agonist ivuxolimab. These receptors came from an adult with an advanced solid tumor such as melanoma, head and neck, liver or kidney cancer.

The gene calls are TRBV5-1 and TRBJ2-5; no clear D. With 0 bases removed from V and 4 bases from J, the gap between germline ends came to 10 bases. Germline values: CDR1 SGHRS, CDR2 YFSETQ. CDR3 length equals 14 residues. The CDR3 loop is CASSLGQNGETQYF. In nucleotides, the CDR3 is TGCGCCAGCAGCTTGGGTCAAAACGGAGAGACCCAGTACTTC.

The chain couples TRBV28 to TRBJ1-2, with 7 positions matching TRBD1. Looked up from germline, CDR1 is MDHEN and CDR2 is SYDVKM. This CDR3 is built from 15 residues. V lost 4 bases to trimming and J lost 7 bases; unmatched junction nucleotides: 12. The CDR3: CASSSPPTGLAGYTF. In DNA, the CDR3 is TGTGCCAGCAGTTCCCCCCCGACAGGGCTTGCTGGCTACACCTTC.

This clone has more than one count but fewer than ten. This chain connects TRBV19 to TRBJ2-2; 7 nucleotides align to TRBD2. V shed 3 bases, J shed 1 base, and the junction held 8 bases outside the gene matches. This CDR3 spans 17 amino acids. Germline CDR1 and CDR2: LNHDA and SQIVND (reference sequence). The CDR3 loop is CASSIRLAVGNTGELFF. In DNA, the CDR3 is TGTGCCAGTAGTATCCGGCTAGCGGTAGGGAACACCGGGGAGCTGTTTTTT. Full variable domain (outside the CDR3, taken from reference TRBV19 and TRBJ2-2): DGGITQSPKYLFRKEGQNVTLSCEQNLNHDAMYWYRQDPGQGLRLIYYSQIVNDFQKGDIAEGYSVSREKKESFPLTVTSAQKNPTAFYLCASSIRLAVGNTGELFFGEGSRLTVL.

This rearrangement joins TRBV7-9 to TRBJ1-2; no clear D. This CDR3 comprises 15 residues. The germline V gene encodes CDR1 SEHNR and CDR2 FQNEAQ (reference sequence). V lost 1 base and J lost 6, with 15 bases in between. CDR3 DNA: TGTGCCAGCAGCTTAGGACAAGGGAGGGCACATGGCTACACCTTC. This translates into CASSLGQGRAHGYTF.

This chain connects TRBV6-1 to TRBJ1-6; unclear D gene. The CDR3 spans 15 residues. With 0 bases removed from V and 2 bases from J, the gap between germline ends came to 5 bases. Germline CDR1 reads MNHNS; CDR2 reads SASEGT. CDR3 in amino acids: CASSEAGAYNSPLHF. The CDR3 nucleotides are TGTGCCAGCAGTGAAGCGGGTGCCTATAATTCACCCCTCCACTTT.

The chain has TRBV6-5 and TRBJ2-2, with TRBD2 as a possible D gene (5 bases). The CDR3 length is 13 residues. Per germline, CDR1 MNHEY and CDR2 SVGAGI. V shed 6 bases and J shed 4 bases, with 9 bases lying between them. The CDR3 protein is CASRRESTGELFF. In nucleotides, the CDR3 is TGTGCCAGCAGGAGGGAGAGCACCGGGGAGCTGTTTTTT.

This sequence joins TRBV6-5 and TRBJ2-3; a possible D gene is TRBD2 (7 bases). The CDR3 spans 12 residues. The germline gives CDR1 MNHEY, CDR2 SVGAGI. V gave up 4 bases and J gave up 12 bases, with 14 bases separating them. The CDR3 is CASSWSGGAQYF. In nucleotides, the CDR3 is TGTGCCAGCAGTTGGAGTGGGGGGGCTCAGTATTTT.

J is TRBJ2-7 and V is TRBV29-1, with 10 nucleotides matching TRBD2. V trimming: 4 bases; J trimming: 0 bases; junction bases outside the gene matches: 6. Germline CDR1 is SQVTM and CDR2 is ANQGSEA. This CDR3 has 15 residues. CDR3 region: CSVVLTSGLSYEQYF. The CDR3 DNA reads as TGCAGCGTTGTCCTGACTAGCGGGCTCTCCTACGAGCAGTACTTC.

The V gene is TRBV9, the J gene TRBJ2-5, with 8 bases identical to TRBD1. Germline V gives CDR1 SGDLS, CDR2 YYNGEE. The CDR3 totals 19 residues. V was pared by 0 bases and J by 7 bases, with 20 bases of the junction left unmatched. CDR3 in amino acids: CASSVDLGGTGASILTQYF. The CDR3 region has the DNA TGTGCCAGCAGCGTAGACTTAGGGGGGACAGGTGCTTCTATTTTGACCCAGTACTTC.

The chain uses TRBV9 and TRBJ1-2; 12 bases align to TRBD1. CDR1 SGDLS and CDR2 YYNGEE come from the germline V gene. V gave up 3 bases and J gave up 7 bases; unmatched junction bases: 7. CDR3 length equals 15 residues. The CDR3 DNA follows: TGTGCCAGCAGCGCTTGGGACAGGGGGCGAGGTGGCTACACCTTC. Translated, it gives CASSAWDRGRGGYTF.

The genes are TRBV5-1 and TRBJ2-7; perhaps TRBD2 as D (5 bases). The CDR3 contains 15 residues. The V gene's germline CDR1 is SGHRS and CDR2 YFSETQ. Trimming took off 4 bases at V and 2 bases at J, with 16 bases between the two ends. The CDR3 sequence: CASSLLPERAYEQYF. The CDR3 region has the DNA TGCGCCAGCAGCCTCCTCCCTGAGAGGGCCTACGAGCAGTACTTC.

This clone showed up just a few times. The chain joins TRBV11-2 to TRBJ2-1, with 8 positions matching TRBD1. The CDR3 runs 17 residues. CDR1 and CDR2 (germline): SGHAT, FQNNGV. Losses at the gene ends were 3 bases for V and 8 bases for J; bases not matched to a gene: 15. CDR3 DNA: TGTGCCAGCAGCTTCGAGGTGGGCAGGGGGCGCCTCGATGAGCAGTTCTTC. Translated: CASSFEVGRGRLDEQFF.

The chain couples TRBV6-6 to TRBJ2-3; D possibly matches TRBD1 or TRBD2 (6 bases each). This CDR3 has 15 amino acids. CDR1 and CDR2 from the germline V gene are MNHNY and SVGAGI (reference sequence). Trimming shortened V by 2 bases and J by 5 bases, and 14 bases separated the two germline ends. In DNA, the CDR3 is TGTGCCAGCAGTTACCGGGGGCCGTCGGGAGATACGCAGTATTTT. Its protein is CASSYRGPSGDTQYF.

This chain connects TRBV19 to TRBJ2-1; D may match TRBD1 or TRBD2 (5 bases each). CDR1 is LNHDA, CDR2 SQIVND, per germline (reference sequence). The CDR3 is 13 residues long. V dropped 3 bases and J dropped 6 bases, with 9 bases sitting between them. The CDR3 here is CASSIGAANEQFF. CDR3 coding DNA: TGTGCCAGTAGTATCGGGGCGGCCAATGAGCAGTTCTTC.

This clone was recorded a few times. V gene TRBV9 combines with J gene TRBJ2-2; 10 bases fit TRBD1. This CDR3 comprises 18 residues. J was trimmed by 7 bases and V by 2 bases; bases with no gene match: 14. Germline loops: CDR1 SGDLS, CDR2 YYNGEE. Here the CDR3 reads CASSVGSGQGIDGGELFF. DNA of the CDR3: TGTGCCAGCAGCGTTGGTTCGGGACAGGGGATTGATGGCGGGGAGCTGTTTTTT. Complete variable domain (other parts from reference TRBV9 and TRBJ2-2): DSGVTQTPKHLITATGQRVTLRCSPRSGDLSVYWYQQSLDQGLQFLIQYYNGEERAKGNILERFSAQQFPDLHSELNLSSLELGDSALYFCASSVGSGQGIDGGELFFGEGSRLTVL.

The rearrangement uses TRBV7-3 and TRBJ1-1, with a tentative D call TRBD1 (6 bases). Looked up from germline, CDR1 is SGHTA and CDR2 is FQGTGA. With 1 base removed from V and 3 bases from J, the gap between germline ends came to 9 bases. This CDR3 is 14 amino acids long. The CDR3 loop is CASSLMGADTEAFF. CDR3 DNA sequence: TGTGCCAGCAGCTTAATGGGGGCCGACACTGAAGCTTTCTTT.

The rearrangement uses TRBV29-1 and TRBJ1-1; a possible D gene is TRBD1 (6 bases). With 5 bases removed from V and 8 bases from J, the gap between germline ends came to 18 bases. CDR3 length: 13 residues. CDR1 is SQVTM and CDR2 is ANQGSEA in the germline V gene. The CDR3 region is CSVLYRPRGEAFF. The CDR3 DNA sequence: TGCAGCGTTCTTTATCGACCCAGGGGCGAAGCTTTCTTT.

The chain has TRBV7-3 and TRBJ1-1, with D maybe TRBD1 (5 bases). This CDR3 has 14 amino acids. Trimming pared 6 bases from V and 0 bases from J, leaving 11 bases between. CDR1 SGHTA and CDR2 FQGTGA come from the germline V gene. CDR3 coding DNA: TGTGCCAGCAGTCGTGACAGTATGAACACTGAAGCTTTCTTT. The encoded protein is CASSRDSMNTEAFF.

The CDR3 region has the DNA TGTGCCAGCAGCCTAGTATCTGGGGCCAACGTCCTGACTTTC. It translates to CASSLVSGANVLTF. This chain connects TRBV14 to TRBJ2-6; D gene ambiguous. Germline CDR1 and CDR2: SGHDN and FVKESK. This CDR3 contains 14 residues. The germline V and J ends were trimmed by 4 bases and 1 base, with 5 bases remaining between them.

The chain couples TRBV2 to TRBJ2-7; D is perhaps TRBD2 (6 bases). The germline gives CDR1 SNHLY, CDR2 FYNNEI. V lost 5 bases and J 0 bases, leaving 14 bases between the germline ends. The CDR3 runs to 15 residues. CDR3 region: CASSKTGVLSYEQYF. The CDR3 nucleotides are TGTGCCAGCAGTAAAACGGGAGTGCTCTCCTACGAGCAGTACTTC.

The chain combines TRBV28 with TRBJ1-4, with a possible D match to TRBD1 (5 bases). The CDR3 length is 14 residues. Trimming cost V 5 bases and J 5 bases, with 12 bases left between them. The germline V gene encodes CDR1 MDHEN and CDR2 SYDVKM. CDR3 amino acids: CASSTGRKNEKLFF. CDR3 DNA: TGTGCCAGCAGTACGGGACGGAAGAATGAAAAACTGTTTTTT.

The CDR3, as DNA: TGTGCCAGCAGCCCCGCCGGGACCCTAACAGATACGCAGTATTTT. Protein: CASSPAGTLTDTQYF. V is TRBV6-1 and J is TRBJ2-3, with D perhaps being TRBD1 or TRBD2 (5 bases each). Germline V gene data show CDR1 as MNHNS and CDR2 as SASEGT. V gave up 6 bases and J gave up 3 bases, with 16 bases separating them. CDR3 length: 15 amino acids.

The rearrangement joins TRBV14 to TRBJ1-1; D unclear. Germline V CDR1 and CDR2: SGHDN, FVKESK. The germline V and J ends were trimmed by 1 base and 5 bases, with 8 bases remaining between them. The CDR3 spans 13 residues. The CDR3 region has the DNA TGTGCCAGCAGCCAAGGCCTTCCGACTGAAGCTTTCTTT. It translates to CASSQGLPTEAFF. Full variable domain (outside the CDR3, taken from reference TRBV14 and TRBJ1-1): EAGVTQFPSHSVIEKGQTVTLRCDPISGHDNLYWYRRVMGKEIKFLLHFVKESKQDESGMPNNRFLAERTGGTYSTLKVQPAELEDSGVYFCASSQGLPTEAFFGQGTRLTVV.

The DNA of the CDR3 is TGTGCCAGCAGCTTAGGCCAATTGAACACTGAAGCTTTCTTT. Protein: CASSLGQLNTEAFF. The chain combines TRBV7-9 with TRBJ1-1; no clear D gene. Germline lookup yields CDR1 SEHNR and CDR2 FQNEAQ (reference sequence). The ends were cut back, 1 base at V and 0 bases at J, with 6 bases in the middle. CDR3 length: 14 residues.

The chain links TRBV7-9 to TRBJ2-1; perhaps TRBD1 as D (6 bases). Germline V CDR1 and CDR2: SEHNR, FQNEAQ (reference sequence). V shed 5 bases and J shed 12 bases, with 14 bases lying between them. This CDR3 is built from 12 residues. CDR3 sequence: CASSPQGRAQFF. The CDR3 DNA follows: TGTGCCAGCAGCCCTCAGGGGCGGGCGCAGTTCTTC.

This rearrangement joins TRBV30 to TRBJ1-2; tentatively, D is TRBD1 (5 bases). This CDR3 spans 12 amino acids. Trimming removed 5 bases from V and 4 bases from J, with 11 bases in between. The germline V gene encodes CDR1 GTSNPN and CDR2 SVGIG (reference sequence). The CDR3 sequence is CAWERGAYGYTF. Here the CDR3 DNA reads TGTGCCTGGGAAAGGGGCGCCTATGGCTACACCTTC. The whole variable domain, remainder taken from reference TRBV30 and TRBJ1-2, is SQTIHQWPATLVQPVGSPLSLECTVEGTSNPNLYWYRQAAGRGLQLLFYSVGIGQISSEVPQNLSASRPQDRQFILSSKKLLLSDSGFYLCAWERGAYGYTFGSGTRLTVV.